This record covers a single T cell receptor (beta chain). Its antigen is not known. The sample comes from a study of graft-versus-host responses after intestinal transplantation. Study-wide context: Anti-thymocyte globulin induction, then tacrolimus and steroids for about three years, went to all recipients.

The CDR3 sequence is 12 residues long. Germline V CDR1 and CDR2: SGHRS, YFSETQ. Trimming took off 4 bases at V and 2 bases at J, with 6 bases between the two ends. Only in-frame clones appear in the TCRdb table, and some are missing; sequencing was by immunoSEQ multiplex PCR. In the table there are about 86,000 clones, about 88% of which are singletons. Broader study findings: Clonal ratios of graft-versus-host to host-versus-graft in allografts were high for patients exhibiting graft-donor T cell macrochimerism. Some GvH clones appeared in ileal mucosa or blood before recipient bone marrow. Early post-transplant HvG declines showed an association with peak circulating GvH clone levels.

The genes are TRBV5-1 and TRBJ2-5; D not resolved. The TCR originated in a human donor who was the organ donor for an intestinal transplant. Sequences were derived from unstimulated CD4+ T cells sorted from spleen or lymph node cells, sampled before transplant. The CDR3 here is CASSADQETQYF. The CDR3 nucleotides read TGCGCCAGCAGCGCAGATCAAGAGACCCAGTACTTC. The full variable domain, completed using reference TRBV5-1 and TRBJ2-5, is KAGVTQTPRYLIKTRGQQVTLSCSPISGHRSVSWYQQTPGQGLQFLFEYFSETQRNKGNFPGRFSGRQFSNSRSEMNVSTLELGDSALYLCASSADQETQYFGPGTRLLVL.